This TCR beta chain stems from a study of cytomegalovirus exposure and HLA in healthy donors. PCR was performed using 60 Vbeta and 13 Jbeta primers. The data were produced by immunoSEQ multiplex PCR, yet TCRdb's version contains in-frame clones alone and is incomplete. Among 100,000 to 150,000 clones, about 68% were seen once, and the ten largest hold 4%. The ends were cut back, 0 bases at V and 1 base at J, with 8 bases in the middle. The CDR3 is 15 residues long. Germline-derived CDR1 and CDR2 are LGHNA and YNFKEQ. V is TRBV4-2 and J is TRBJ2-3; TRBD2 might be the D (5 bases). The origin of this receptor is a man aged 40-49 years in good health and CMV-seropositive. Sequenced sample: PBMCs. CDR3 amino acids: CASSQEDSGTDTQYF. The CDR3 DNA reads as TGTGCCAGCAGCCAAGAGGACTCGGGCACAGATACGCAGTATTTT.